This TCR beta chain was obtained from a study of blood T cell repertoires in COVID-19. Study-level background: PBMCs, B-cell-depleted T cells, or T cells provided the cDNA or gDNA that made up the material.

This clone was picked up one time. Clones were read by immunoSEQ multiplex PCR, and TCRdb kept only the in-frame ones, dropping some. The repertoire holds roughly 250,000 clones, with roughly 80% as singletons. Germline CDR1 is KGHSH and CDR2 is LQKENI. The CDR3 covers 15 residues. The V and J ends lost 4 bases and 1 base respectively, with 13 bases between them. The sequence was obtained from an elderly woman with acute or convalescent COVID-19. The chain carries TRBV18 and TRBJ1-1; a weak D match, TRBD1 (6 bases). The sample was peripheral blood. The CDR3 spells CASSLQQGPNTEAFF. In nucleotides, the CDR3 is TGTGCCAGCTCACTTCAACAGGGCCCGAACACTGAAGCTTTCTTT. The whole variable domain, filled in from reference TRBV18 and TRBJ1-1, reads NAGVMQNPRHLVRRRGQEARLRCSPMKGHSHVYWYRQLPEEGLKFMVYLQKENIIDESGMPKERFSAEFPKEGPSILRIQQVVRGDSAAYFCASSLQQGPNTEAFFGQGTRLTVV.